This record covers a single TCR beta chain. Per the original methods: Scientists estimated how many nucleated cells there were by amplifying reference gene primers. The assay was immunoSEQ multiplex PCR, and TCRdb's table has in-frame clones only and misses some. D and trimming come from the DNA, and the V and J calls and clone size come from that table. The sample holds 250,000 to 350,000 clones, around 85% seen once. The source of the sample is a study of blood T cell repertoires in COVID-19. On the study more broadly: Sources were T cells, B-cell-depleted T cells, or PBMCs; the material itself was cDNA or gDNA.

A Seattle source enrolled patients during active infection and followed them longitudinally. This CDR3 has 16 residues. Germline assignment: CDR1 SGHRS and CDR2 YFSETQ. J lost 2 bases, V lost 3 bases, and 5 bases had no gene match. The specimen was peripheral blood. This sequence joins TRBV5-1 and TRBJ2-3, with 11 bases fitting TRBD2. The TCR sequence derives from a human donor with COVID-19, enrolled during active disease. The donor label of this sample is uncertain. CDR3 nucleotide sequence: TGCGCCAGCAGCTACCTGACTAGCGGGACCACAGATACGCAGTATTTT. Its translation: CASSYLTSGTTDTQYF.